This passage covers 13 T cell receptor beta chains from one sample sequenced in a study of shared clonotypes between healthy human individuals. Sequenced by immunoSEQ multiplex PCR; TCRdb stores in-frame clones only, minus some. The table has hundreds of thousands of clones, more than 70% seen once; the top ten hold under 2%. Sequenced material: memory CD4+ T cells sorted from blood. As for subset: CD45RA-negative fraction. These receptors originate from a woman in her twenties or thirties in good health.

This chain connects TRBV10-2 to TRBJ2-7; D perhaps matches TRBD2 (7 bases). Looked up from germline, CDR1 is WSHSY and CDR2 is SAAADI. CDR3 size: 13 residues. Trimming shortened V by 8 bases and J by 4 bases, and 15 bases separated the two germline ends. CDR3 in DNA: TGCGCCAGCGGGGGGGGGCCGGGATACGAGCAGTACTTC. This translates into CASGGGPGYEQYF.

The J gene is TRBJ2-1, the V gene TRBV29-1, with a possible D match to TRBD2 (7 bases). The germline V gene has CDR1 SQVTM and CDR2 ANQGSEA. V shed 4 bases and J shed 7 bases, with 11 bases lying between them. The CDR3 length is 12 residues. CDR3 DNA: TGCAGCGTTGTAGGGGGGGAGAATGAGCAGTTCTTC. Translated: CSVVGGENEQFF.

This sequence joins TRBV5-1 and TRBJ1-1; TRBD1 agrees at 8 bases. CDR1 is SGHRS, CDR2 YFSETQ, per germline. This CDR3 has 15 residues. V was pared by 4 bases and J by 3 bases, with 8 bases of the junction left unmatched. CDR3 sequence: CASSKQTGVYTEAFF. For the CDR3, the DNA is TGCGCCAGCAGCAAACAGACAGGGGTATACACTGAAGCTTTCTTT.

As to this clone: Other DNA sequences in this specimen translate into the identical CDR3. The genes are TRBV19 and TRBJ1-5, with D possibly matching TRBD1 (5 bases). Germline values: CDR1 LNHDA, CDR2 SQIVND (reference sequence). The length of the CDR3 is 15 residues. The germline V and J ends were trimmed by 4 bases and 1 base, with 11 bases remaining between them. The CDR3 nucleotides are TGTGCCAGTAGTAGCCAGGGCCAGAGCAATCAGCCCCAGCATTTT. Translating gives CASSSQGQSNQPQHF.

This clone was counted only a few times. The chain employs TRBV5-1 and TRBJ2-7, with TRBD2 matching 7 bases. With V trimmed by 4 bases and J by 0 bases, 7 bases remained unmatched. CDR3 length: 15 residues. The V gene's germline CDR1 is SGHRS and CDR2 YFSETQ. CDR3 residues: CASSLTSDSSYEQYF. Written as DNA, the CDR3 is TGCGCCAGCAGCCTTACTAGCGACAGCTCCTACGAGCAGTACTTC.

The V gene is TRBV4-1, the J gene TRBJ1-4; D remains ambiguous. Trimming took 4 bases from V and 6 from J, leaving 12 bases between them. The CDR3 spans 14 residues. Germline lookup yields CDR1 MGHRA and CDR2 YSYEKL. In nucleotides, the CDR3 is TGCGCCAGCAGCCCGGATCGGGCGGATGAAAAACTGTTTTTT. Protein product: CASSPDRADEKLFF.

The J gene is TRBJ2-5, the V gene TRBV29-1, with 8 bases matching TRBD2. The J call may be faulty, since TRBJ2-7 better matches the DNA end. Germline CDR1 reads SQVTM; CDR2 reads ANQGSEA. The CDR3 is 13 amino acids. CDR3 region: CSAAGSGAYEQYF. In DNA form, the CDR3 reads TGCAGCGCCGCTGGTAGCGGGGCCTACGAGCAGTACTTC.

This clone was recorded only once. DNA for the CDR3: TGCGCCAGCAGCGCCAGACAGAACACCGGGGAGCTGTTTTTT. The encoded protein is CASSARQNTGELFF. The chain links TRBV4-1 to TRBJ2-2; D remains unclear. The germline V gene has CDR1 MGHRA and CDR2 YSYEKL. This CDR3 contains 14 residues. Trimming removed 5 bases from V and 1 base from J, with 8 bases in between.

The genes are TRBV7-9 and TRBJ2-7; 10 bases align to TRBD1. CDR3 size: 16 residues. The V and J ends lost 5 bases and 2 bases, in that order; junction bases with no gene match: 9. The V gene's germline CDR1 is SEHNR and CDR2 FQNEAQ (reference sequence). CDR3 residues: CASSPPGQGPAYEQYF. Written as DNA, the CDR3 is TGTGCCAGCAGCCCCCCGGGACAGGGGCCCGCCTACGAGCAGTACTTC.

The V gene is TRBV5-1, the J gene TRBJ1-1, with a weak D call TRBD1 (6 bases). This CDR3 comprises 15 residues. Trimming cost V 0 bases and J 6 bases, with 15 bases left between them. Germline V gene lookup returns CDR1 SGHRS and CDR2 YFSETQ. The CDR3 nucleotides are TGCGCCAGCAGCTTGGCCGTTGCAGCAGGGGCTGAAGCTTTCTTT. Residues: CASSLAVAAGAEAFF.

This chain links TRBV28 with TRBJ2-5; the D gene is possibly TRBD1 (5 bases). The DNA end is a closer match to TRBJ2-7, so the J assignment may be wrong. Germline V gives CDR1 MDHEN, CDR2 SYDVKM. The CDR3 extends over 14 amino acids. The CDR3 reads CASSPQAPPYEQYF. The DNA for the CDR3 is TGTGCCAGCAGTCCACAGGCCCCACCCTACGAGCAGTACTTC.

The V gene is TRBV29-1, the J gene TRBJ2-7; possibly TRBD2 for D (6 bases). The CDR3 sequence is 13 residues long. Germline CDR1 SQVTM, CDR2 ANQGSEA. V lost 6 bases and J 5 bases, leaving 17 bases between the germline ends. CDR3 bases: TGCAGCGTGGTGCGGGGTAAGAGGGACGAGCAGTACTTC. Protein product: CSVVRGKRDEQYF.

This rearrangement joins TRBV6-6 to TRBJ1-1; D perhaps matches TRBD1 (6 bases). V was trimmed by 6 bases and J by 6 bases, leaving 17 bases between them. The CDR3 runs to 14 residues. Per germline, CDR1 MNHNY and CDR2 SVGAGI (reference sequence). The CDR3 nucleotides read TGTGCCAGCAGGTTCAGGGGTGATAGCGCTGAAGCTTTCTTT. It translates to CASRFRGDSAEAFF.